This T cell receptor beta chain was found in a study of shared clonotypes between healthy human individuals. CDR3 size: 16 residues. The V end was cut by 4 bases, the J end by 0 bases, with 15 bases between. Germline lookup yields CDR1 SGHTA and CDR2 FQGTGA. Amplification in unsorted PBMC replicate PCRs started from approximately 300 ng DNA, which equals around 31,000 T cell genomes. Study processing details: Junction-only sequences without quality scores were provided by ImmunoSEQ, so filtering was different. Measured with immunoSEQ multiplex PCR; TCRdb has only the in-frame clones, and not every one. The V and J calls and clone size come from that table; D and trimming were worked out from the DNA. The sample carries about half a million clones, 79% recorded once.

The clonotype was recovered from a woman between 35 and 50 years old in good health. Some clones in this sample may be carry-over from other donors' samples. The chain combines TRBV7-3 with TRBJ1-1; D is perhaps TRBD1 (5 bases). Source material: PBMCs. DNA of the CDR3: TGTGCCAGCAGCTCCCCATTCGGAGGGGTGAACACTGAAGCTTTCTTT. Protein product: CASSSPFGGVNTEAFF.